The next 30 T cell receptor beta chains were all read from a single sample in a study of T cells expressing NK-cell markers. TCRdb reprocessed the 5' RACE reads and stores each CDR3 protein as one record, lacking DNA. The sample yields about 170,000 distinct CDR3 sequences, of which the top ten take up just over 20%. Material for sequencing was blood T cells: a sorted CD56 or NKG2C T cell subset, CD4+ or CD8+ T cells, or bulk PBMC T cells (not recorded which). The receptors shown here come from a man aged 18 to 69 in good health.

J is TRBJ2-5 and V is TRBV3-1; TCRdb gives TRBD1 as the D gene, but with no DNA this cannot be confirmed. CDR1 LGHDT and CDR2 YNNKEL come from the germline V gene (reference sequence). The CDR3 has 15 amino acids. The CDR3: CASSQSQGAVETQYF.

V is TRBV11-2 and J is TRBJ1-5; TCRdb's D call, TRBD1, is unchecked because there is no DNA. Per germline, CDR1 SGHAT and CDR2 FQNNGV. The CDR3 loop spans 15 amino acids. The CDR3 reads CASSLTRTGGQPQHF.

The chain joins TRBV29-1 to TRBJ2-5; the D call from TCRdb, TRBD1, cannot be confirmed without DNA. Germline V CDR1 and CDR2: SQVTM, ANQGSEA. The CDR3 contains 13 residues. The CDR3 sequence is CSVLRGTGETQYF. The full variable domain, its missing parts supplied by reference TRBV29-1 and TRBJ2-5, is SAVISQKPSRDICQRGTSLTIQCQVDSQVTMMFWYRQQPGQSLTLIATANQGSEATYESGFVIDKFPISRPNLTFSTLTVSNMSPEDSSIYLCSVLRGTGETQYFGPGTRLLVL.

CDR3 protein: CASSPPSNEQFF. The chain is built from TRBV5-1 and TRBJ2-1. Germline CDR1 is SGHRS and CDR2 is YFSETQ. The CDR3 is made up of 12 amino acids.

The V gene is TRBV2, the J gene TRBJ1-5; TCRdb's D call of TRBD1 is untestable without DNA. Germline CDR1 reads SNHLY; CDR2 reads FYNNEI. The CDR3 is made up of 15 amino acids. The CDR3 is CASSVRGGAGQPQHF.

The rearrangement uses TRBV4-2 and TRBJ1-1; TCRdb names TRBD1, which stays unverified in the absence of DNA. CDR1 is LGHNA, CDR2 YNFKEQ, per germline. The CDR3 extends over 17 amino acids. The CDR3 spells CASSHRAGGGVNTEAFF.

The chain is built from TRBV13 and TRBJ1-2; with no DNA, the TCRdb D assignment of TRBD1 cannot be verified. The germline V gene has CDR1 PRHDT and CDR2 FYEKMQ (reference sequence). This CDR3 spans 17 amino acids. CDR3 region: CASSSGRDRGIHYGYTF.

V and J are TRBV7-6 and TRBJ2-7; TCRdb's D gene call, TRBD1, goes unchecked for lack of DNA. The CDR3 runs to 14 residues. Per the germline V gene, CDR1 is SGHVS and CDR2 is FNYEAQ. CDR3 sequence reads: CASRSGLGVDEQYF.

Here the CDR3 reads CASIPAQGRGEQYF. The chain employs TRBV7-9 and TRBJ2-7; absent DNA, TCRdb's TRBD1 call cannot be checked. There are 14 residues in the CDR3. Germline V gene sequence: CDR1 SEHNR, CDR2 FQNEAQ (reference sequence).

The J gene is TRBJ2-7, the V gene TRBV7-6; no DNA is available, so the TRBD1 call from TCRdb remains unchecked. This CDR3 comprises 15 residues. The germline gives CDR1 SGHVS, CDR2 FNYEAQ. The CDR3 here is CASSLGRQGGYEQYF.

The chain joins TRBV29-1 to TRBJ2-6; no DNA is available, so the TRBD1 call from TCRdb remains unchecked. Germline V lookup: CDR1 SQVTM, CDR2 ANQGSEA. The CDR3 extends over 16 amino acids. CDR3 region: CSVEGPGQTGANVLTF.

The chain joins TRBV6-1 to TRBJ2-1. CDR1 is MNHNS, CDR2 SASEGT, per germline. This CDR3 region has 13 residues. CDR3 protein: CASSGSELNEQFF.

The chain employs TRBV19 and TRBJ2-2. Germline CDR1 reads LNHDA; CDR2 reads SQIVND (reference sequence). The CDR3 totals 14 residues. The CDR3 sequence: CASSLDTSTGELFF.

The chain couples TRBV7-8 to TRBJ1-6; TCRdb proposes TRBD1, but this gene call is untestable without DNA. Germline V CDR1 and CDR2: SGHVS, FQNEAQ. The CDR3 contains 15 residues. CDR3 residues: CASSFSGTGYSPLHF.

V usage is TRBV4-2 and J usage is TRBJ2-6; the TRBD1 assignment by TCRdb is unverifiable without DNA. Per the germline V gene, CDR1 is LGHNA and CDR2 is YNFKEQ. This CDR3 has 16 amino acids. CDR3 region: CASSQEGSGGANVLTF.

The chain couples TRBV4-2 to TRBJ1-2; TCRdb lists TRBD1, though no DNA is available to test this call. The CDR3 runs 15 residues. Germline CDR1 LGHNA, CDR2 YNFKEQ. This CDR3 reads CASSQETGNNYGYTF.

The genes are TRBV27 and TRBJ2-7; TCRdb indicates TRBD1, and absent DNA this call remains unverified. Germline CDR1 is MNHEY and CDR2 is SMNVEV (reference sequence). CDR3 length equals 15 residues. CDR3 in amino acids: CASSPRTGEVYEQYF.

The chain has TRBV2 and TRBJ2-3. Germline assignment: CDR1 SNHLY and CDR2 FYNNEI. This CDR3 is 12 amino acids long. CDR3 residues: CASSEVTDTQYF.

The chain uses TRBV4-1 and TRBJ1-1; TCRdb returns TRBD1, unconfirmable since there is no DNA. Germline values: CDR1 MGHRA, CDR2 YSYEKL. The CDR3 covers 11 residues. CDR3 sequence: CASSGTREAFF.

J is TRBJ2-7 and V is TRBV9; TCRdb lists TRBD1, though no DNA is available to test this call. The CDR3 loop spans 16 amino acids. The germline CDR1 and CDR2 sequences are SGDLS and YYNGEE. The CDR3 sequence: CASSVGGQAGSYEQYF.

The chain has TRBV20-1 and TRBJ1-1. CDR1 DFQATT and CDR2 SNEGSKA come from the germline V gene (reference sequence). This CDR3 is 13 amino acids long. CDR3 sequence: CSARYSPNTEAFF.

The chain employs TRBV20-1 and TRBJ2-1; the TRBD2 assignment by TCRdb is unverifiable without DNA. Germline V lookup: CDR1 DFQATT, CDR2 SNEGSKA (reference sequence). The CDR3 is made up of 16 amino acids. The CDR3: CSAREGTDSSYNEQFF.

The chain has TRBV14 and TRBJ2-5. Germline V gene sequence: CDR1 SGHDN, CDR2 FVKESK. The CDR3 is made up of 14 amino acids. The CDR3 spells CASSHNLYQETQYF.

This chain links TRBV12-3 or TRBV12-4 with TRBJ1-2; there is no DNA to check the TCRdb D call of TRBD1. The CDR3 runs to 15 residues. CDR3 in amino acids: CASSLGQGAVDGYTF.

The chain carries TRBV7-2 and TRBJ2-7. In germline, CDR1 is SGHTA, CDR2 FQGNSA. The CDR3 length is 13 residues. The CDR3 here is CASSLTDEYEQYF.

This chain connects TRBV12-3 or TRBV12-4 to TRBJ2-7; the D gene TCRdb calls, TRBD2, cannot be checked with no DNA. CDR3 length equals 15 residues. CDR3 in amino acids: CASSGIAGPLYEQYF.

The V call is TRBV12-3 or TRBV12-4, the J call TRBJ1-2; TCRdb picks TRBD1, but there is no DNA to check that call. The CDR3 consists of 13 residues. CDR3 sequence: CASSSGRAYGYTF.

J is TRBJ2-1 and V is TRBV6-2 or TRBV6-3; TCRdb gives TRBD2 as the D gene, but with no DNA this cannot be confirmed. The CDR3 length is 15 residues. CDR1 is MNHEY, CDR2 SVGEGT, per germline. The CDR3 region is CASSSTSGGAYEQFF.

The genes are TRBV7-9 and TRBJ2-3; as DNA is missing, the TRBD1 call by TCRdb cannot be tested. CDR3 length equals 15 residues. CDR1 and CDR2 (germline): SEHNR, FQNEAQ (reference sequence). CDR3 loop: CASSRWGGPTDTQYF.

The chain links TRBV9 to TRBJ2-7; TCRdb picks TRBD1, but there is no DNA to check that call. Germline values: CDR1 SGDLS, CDR2 YYNGEE. The CDR3 totals 15 residues. The CDR3 sequence: CASSPGGSGSYEQYF.